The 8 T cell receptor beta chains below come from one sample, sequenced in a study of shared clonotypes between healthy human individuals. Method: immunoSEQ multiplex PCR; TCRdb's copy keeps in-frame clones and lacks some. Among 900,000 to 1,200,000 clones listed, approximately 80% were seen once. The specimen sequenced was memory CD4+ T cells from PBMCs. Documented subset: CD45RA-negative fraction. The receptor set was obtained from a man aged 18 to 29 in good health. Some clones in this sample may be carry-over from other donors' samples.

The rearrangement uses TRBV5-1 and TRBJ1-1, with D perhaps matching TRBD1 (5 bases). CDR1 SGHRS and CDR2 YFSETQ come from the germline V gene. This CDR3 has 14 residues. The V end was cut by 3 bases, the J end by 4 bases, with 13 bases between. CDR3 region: CASSWGGGGTEAFF. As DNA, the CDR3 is TGCGCCAGCAGCTGGGGTGGTGGGGGCACTGAAGCTTTCTTT.

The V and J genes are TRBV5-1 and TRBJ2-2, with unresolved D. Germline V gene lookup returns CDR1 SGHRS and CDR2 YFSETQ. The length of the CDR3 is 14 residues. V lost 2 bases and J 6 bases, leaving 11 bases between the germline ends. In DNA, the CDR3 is TGCGCCAGCAGCTTTGACTTGGGCTCCGGGGAGCTGTTTTTT. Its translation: CASSFDLGSGELFF.

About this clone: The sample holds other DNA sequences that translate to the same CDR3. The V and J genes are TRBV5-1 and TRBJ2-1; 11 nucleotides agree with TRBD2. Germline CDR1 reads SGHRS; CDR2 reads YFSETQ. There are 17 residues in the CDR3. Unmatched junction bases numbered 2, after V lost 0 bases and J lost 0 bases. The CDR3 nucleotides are TGCGCCAGCAGCTTGGGACTAGCGGGGCCCTCCTACAATGAGCAGTTCTTC. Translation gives CASSLGLAGPSYNEQFF. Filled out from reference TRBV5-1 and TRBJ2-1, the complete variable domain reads KAGVTQTPRYLIKTRGQQVTLSCSPISGHRSVSWYQQTPGQGLQFLFEYFSETQRNKGNFPGRFSGRQFSNSRSEMNVSTLELGDSALYLCASSLGLAGPSYNEQFFGPGTRLTVL.

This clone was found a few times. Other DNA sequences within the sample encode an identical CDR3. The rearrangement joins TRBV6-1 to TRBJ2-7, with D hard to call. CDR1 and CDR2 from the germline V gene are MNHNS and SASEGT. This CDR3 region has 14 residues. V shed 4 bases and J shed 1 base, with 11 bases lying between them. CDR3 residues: CASSVSDGSYEQYF. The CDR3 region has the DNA TGTGCCAGCAGTGTTTCGGACGGTTCCTACGAGCAGTACTTC.

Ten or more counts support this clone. The CDR3 loop is CASSPGTGSLTAFF. The DNA for the CDR3 is TGCGCCAGCAGCCCCGGGACAGGAAGTTTGACGGCTTTCTTT. J is TRBJ1-1 and V is TRBV5-1; 8 bases are shared with TRBD1. Germline CDR1 is SGHRS and CDR2 is YFSETQ. The junction had 13 bases not matched to a gene; V was cut back by 4 bases and J by 11 bases. The CDR3 extends over 14 amino acids. Combining the CDR3 with reference TRBV5-1 and TRBJ1-1 gives the whole variable domain KAGVTQTPRYLIKTRGQQVTLSCSPISGHRSVSWYQQTPGQGLQFLFEYFSETQRNKGNFPGRFSGRQFSNSRSEMNVSTLELGDSALYLCASSPGTGSLTAFFGQGTRLTVV.

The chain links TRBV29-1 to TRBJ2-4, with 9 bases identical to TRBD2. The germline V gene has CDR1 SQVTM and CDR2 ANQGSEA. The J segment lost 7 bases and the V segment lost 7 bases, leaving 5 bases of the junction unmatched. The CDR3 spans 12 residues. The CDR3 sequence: CSALAGENIQYF. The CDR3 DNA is TGCAGCGCCTTAGCGGGAGAGAACATTCAGTACTTC.

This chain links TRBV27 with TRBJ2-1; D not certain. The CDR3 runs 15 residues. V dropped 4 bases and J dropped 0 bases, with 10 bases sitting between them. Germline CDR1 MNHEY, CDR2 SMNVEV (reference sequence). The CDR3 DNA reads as TGTGCCAGCAGTTCATACAGAACCTCCTACAATGAGCAGTTCTTC. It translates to CASSSYRTSYNEQFF.

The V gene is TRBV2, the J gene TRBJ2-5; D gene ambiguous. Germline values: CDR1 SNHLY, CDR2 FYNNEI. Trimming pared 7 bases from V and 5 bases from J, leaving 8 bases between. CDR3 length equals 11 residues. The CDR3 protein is CASKRTETQYF. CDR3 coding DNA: TGTGCCAGCAAACGAACGGAGACCCAGTACTTC.